These T cell receptor beta chains were read from a single sample in a study of OX40 agonist ivuxolimab in advanced cancers. The protocol was immunoSEQ multiplex PCR, while the TCRdb copy is restricted to in-frame clones and leaves out a portion. The sample lists tens of thousands of clones; more than 75% were seen once. Sequencing used CD4+ or CD8+ T cells sorted from blood, obtained in a trial of the OX40 agonist ivuxolimab. These receptors all stem from an adult with an advanced solid tumor such as melanoma, head and neck, liver or kidney cancer. CDR3s include the opening cysteine and the closing phenylalanine or tryptophan. The D gene is left open where the match is weak. For some rows the clone size is stated as once, few or many, or as a class when expanded; others skip it.

d_gene,abundance,j_gene,v_gene,CDR3nt,CDR3aa
-,-,TRBJ2-7,TRBV28,TGTGCCAGCACCCAGGGGAGCTACGAGCAGTACTTC,CASTQGSYEQYF
-,-,TRBJ1-1,TRBV18,TGTGCCAGCTCACCGACGGGGGGGGGTTCCCCTCATGAAGCTTTCTTT,CASSPTGGGSPHEAFF
TRBD1,once,TRBJ1-4,TRBV5-1,TGCGCCAGCAGCTTAGGTCAGGGGGGTCGCGAAAAACTGTTTTTT,CASSLGQGGREKLFF
TRBD2,-,TRBJ2-1,TRBV30,TGTGCCTGGAGTGGGGGAGCGGGAGGGGATGAGCAGTTCTTC,CAWSGGAGGDEQFF
-,-,TRBJ2-7,TRBV7-9,TGTGCCAGCAGCTTAGTCCGGGAGTACGAGCAGTACTTC,CASSLVREYEQYF
-,-,TRBJ1-2,TRBV28,TGTGCCAGCAGTTTACGTTTCCTTGAGTTCGGCCAGCCCTATGGCTACACCTTC,CASSLRFLEFGQPYGYTF
-,-,TRBJ2-5,TRBV12-2,TGTGCAAGTCGCCCGGACTATAAAGTAGACCAGTACTTC,CASRPDYKVDQYF
TRBD1,-,TRBJ1-5,TRBV6-5,TGTGCCAGCAGAGTAACAGGGGGCTTTAATCAGCCCCAGCATTTT,CASRVTGGFNQPQHF
-,-,TRBJ2-1,TRBV28,TGTGCCAGCAGTTTGGAGGGGATCACCTACAATGAGCAGTTCTTC,CASSLEGITYNEQFF
-,-,TRBJ2-3,TRBV27,TGTGCCAGCAGTTACGCGTCCACAGATACGCAGTATTTT,CASSYASTDTQYF
-,-,TRBJ1-1,TRBV28,TGTGCCAGCAGTTTACCCCCCCGGGCACCGAACACTGAAGCTTTCTTT,CASSLPPRAPNTEAFF
TRBD1,once,TRBJ1-1,TRBV28,TGTGCCAGCTCGGACAGGGAAACTGAAGCTTTCTTT,CASSDRETEAFF
TRBD1,-,TRBJ2-5,TRBV2,TGTGCCAGCATTGGGACAGGGGACGTCACCCAGTACTTC,CASIGTGDVTQYF
TRBD1,-,TRBJ1-1,TRBV19,TGTGCCAGTAGTATGTATGGGGACAGTATTCGACGTATTGAAGCTTTCTTT,CASSMYGDSIRRIEAFF
TRBD1,once,TRBJ2-1,TRBV11-3,TGTGCCAGCAGCTCAAGGACAGGGAGTGGTAATGAGCAGTTCTTC,CASSSRTGSGNEQFF
-,-,TRBJ1-2,TRBV19,TGTGCCACCTACGGGGAGAACTATGGCTACACCTTC,CATYGENYGYTF
TRBD2,-,TRBJ2-1,TRBV7-9,TGTGCCAGCAGCTTAGTGGGGTTAGCGGGAGTTGAGCAGTTCTTC,CASSLVGLAGVEQFF
-,once,TRBJ2-1,TRBV11-2,TGTGCCAGCAGCCTCGGACTGGAGAAGGTCTTC,CASSLGLEKVF
TRBD1,-,TRBJ1-1,TRBV5-1,TGCGCCAGCAGCTTAACAGGGGGCCTCGCTGAAGCTTTCTTT,CASSLTGGLAEAFF